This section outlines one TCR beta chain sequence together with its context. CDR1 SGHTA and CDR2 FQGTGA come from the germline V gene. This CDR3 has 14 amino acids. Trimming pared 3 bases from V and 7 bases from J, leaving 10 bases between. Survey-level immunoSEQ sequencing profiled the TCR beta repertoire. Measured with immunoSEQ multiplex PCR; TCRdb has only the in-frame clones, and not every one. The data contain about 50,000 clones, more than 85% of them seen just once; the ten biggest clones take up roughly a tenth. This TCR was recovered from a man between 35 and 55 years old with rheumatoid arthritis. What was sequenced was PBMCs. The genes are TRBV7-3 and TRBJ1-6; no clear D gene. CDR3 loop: CASSFEGGNSPLHF. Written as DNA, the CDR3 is TGTGCCAGCAGCTTTGAGGGCGGGAATTCACCCCTCCACTTT.